The rows below give T cell receptor beta chains drawn from one sample of a study of cytomegalovirus exposure and HLA in healthy donors. This table comes from immunoSEQ multiplex PCR, and its TCRdb copy is limited to in-frame clones, with some not included. The sample contains 70,000 to 100,000 clones, under 90% of which appear only once. Sequenced: PBMCs. Source of these receptors: a man in his forties or fifties in good health and CMV-seropositive. CDR3s include the opening cysteine and the closing phenylalanine or tryptophan. Fields, in order: clone size, D gene, V gene, J gene, CDR3 DNA, CDR3 protein. The D gene is left open where the match is weak. Some rows have no size entry. The others give once, few or many, or a class for an expanded clone.

abundance: -
d_gene: TRBD2
v_gene: TRBV11-2
j_gene: TRBJ2-1
CDR3nt: TGTGCCAGCAGCTTTGGGACTAGCGGGTCCCAGTTCTTC
CDR3aa: CASSFGTSGSQFF

abundance: -
d_gene: TRBD2
v_gene: TRBV5-8
j_gene: TRBJ2-1
CDR3nt: TGTGCCAGCAGCTTGGGGAGCGGGAGGGCCAGGAATGAGCAGTTCTTC
CDR3aa: CASSLGSGRARNEQFF

abundance: -
d_gene: TRBD2
v_gene: TRBV10-3
j_gene: TRBJ2-7
CDR3nt: TGTGCCACCTCCTCTGGCGGGAGCGCCGAGCAGTACTTC
CDR3aa: CATSSGGSAEQYF

abundance: -
d_gene: TRBD2
v_gene: TRBV19
j_gene: TRBJ2-1
CDR3nt: TGTGCCAGTAGTACGCTAGCGGGCCCCTACAATGAGCAGTTCTTC
CDR3aa: CASSTLAGPYNEQFF

abundance: -
d_gene: -
v_gene: TRBV15
j_gene: TRBJ1-3
CDR3nt: TGTGCCACCAGCACGAGACAGATACTCTCTGGAAACACCATATATTTT
CDR3aa: CATSTRQILSGNTIYF

abundance: -
d_gene: -
v_gene: TRBV10-2
j_gene: TRBJ2-4
CDR3nt: TGCGCCAGCAGTGAGTCGTGGCTAGCGTCGGATGAATCGGGTAACATTCAGTACTTC
CDR3aa: CASSESWLASDESGNIQYF

abundance: -
d_gene: TRBD1
v_gene: TRBV5-6
j_gene: TRBJ1-5
CDR3nt: TGTGCCAGCAGCTCCGCCGGGACAGTGGGTAATCAGCCCCAGCATTTT
CDR3aa: CASSSAGTVGNQPQHF

abundance: once
d_gene: TRBD1
v_gene: TRBV7-3
j_gene: TRBJ2-7
CDR3nt: TGTGCCAGCAGCTTACCGGGACAGGGAAATTCGTTACACCGCCAGACCTACGAGCAGTACTTC
CDR3aa: CASSLPGQGNSLHRQTYEQYF

abundance: -
d_gene: TRBD1
v_gene: TRBV27
j_gene: TRBJ2-3
CDR3nt: TGTGCCAGCAGTTCACAGGGGGCAGATACGCAGTATTTT
CDR3aa: CASSSQGADTQYF

abundance: -
d_gene: TRBD1
v_gene: TRBV2
j_gene: TRBJ2-3
CDR3nt: TGTGCCAGCAGTGAAGCGGGGGGGACAGGGGGCTCAAATACGCAGTATTTT
CDR3aa: CASSEAGGTGGSNTQYF

abundance: few
d_gene: TRBD1
v_gene: TRBV7-9
j_gene: TRBJ2-7
CDR3nt: TGTGCCAGCAGTCGAGGACAGGAAAACTACGAGCAGTACTTC
CDR3aa: CASSRGQENYEQYF

abundance: -
d_gene: -
v_gene: TRBV7-9
j_gene: TRBJ2-5
CDR3nt: TGTGCCAGCACCAGGACACCCGCCTCCGGGGAGACCCAGTACTTC
CDR3aa: CASTRTPASGETQYF

abundance: -
d_gene: -
v_gene: TRBV2
j_gene: TRBJ1-5
CDR3nt: TGTGCCAGCAGTTACCTGGTGGCTAGCAATCAGCCCCAGCATTTT
CDR3aa: CASSYLVASNQPQHF

abundance: few
d_gene: TRBD2
v_gene: TRBV14
j_gene: TRBJ2-1
CDR3nt: TGTGCCAGCAGCCAAGAAGCAGCGGGATTGGGCAATGAGCAGTTCTTC
CDR3aa: CASSQEAAGLGNEQFF

abundance: -
d_gene: TRBD1
v_gene: TRBV4-1
j_gene: TRBJ2-1
CDR3nt: TGCGCCAGCAGCCACACGTTCCGAGGACAGGGAGAGCAGTTCTTC
CDR3aa: CASSHTFRGQGEQFF

abundance: -
d_gene: -
v_gene: TRBV4-2
j_gene: TRBJ2-3
CDR3nt: TGTGCCAGCAGCCAAGGAGATGCAGATACGCAGTATTTT
CDR3aa: CASSQGDADTQYF

abundance: -
d_gene: TRBD1
v_gene: TRBV25-1
j_gene: TRBJ2-1
CDR3nt: TGTGCCAGCAGTGCGGCAGGGGGCGCTTCCGGGGACAATGAGCAGTTCTTC
CDR3aa: CASSAAGGASGDNEQFF

abundance: -
d_gene: -
v_gene: TRBV9
j_gene: TRBJ1-2
CDR3nt: TGTGCCAGCAGCGTACGATCAGGGAGGTATGGCTACACCTTC
CDR3aa: CASSVRSGRYGYTF

abundance: -
d_gene: -
v_gene: TRBV28
j_gene: TRBJ2-7
CDR3nt: TGTGCCAGCAGTTTAAAGTCGTGGGGACATGCCTACGAGCAGTACTTC
CDR3aa: CASSLKSWGHAYEQYF

abundance: -
d_gene: TRBD2
v_gene: TRBV11-2
j_gene: TRBJ2-6
CDR3nt: TGTGCCAGCAGTTACACTAGCGGGAGGGCCGCTGGGGCCAACGTCCTGACTTTC
CDR3aa: CASSYTSGRAAGANVLTF

abundance: -
d_gene: TRBD2
v_gene: TRBV19
j_gene: TRBJ2-7
CDR3nt: TGTGCCAGTAGTTTAGCTGGACTAGCGGATACCTACGAGCAGTACTTC
CDR3aa: CASSLAGLADTYEQYF

abundance: -
d_gene: TRBD1
v_gene: TRBV2
j_gene: TRBJ2-5
CDR3nt: TGTGCCAGCAGCGGGGACAGGGGGCGCGGGGGACTCGGAGGAGAGACCCAGTACTTC
CDR3aa: CASSGDRGRGGLGGETQYF

abundance: few
d_gene: TRBD1
v_gene: TRBV7-3
j_gene: TRBJ1-2
CDR3nt: TGTGCCAGCAGCTTAACCGGGACAGTTGACTATGGCTACACCTTC
CDR3aa: CASSLTGTVDYGYTF

abundance: -
d_gene: TRBD1
v_gene: TRBV7-9
j_gene: TRBJ2-7
CDR3nt: TGTTCCAGCAGCGGGCTCGGGACAGGGGGTATCCACGAGCAGTACTTC
CDR3aa: CSSSGLGTGGIHEQYF

abundance: few
d_gene: TRBD1
v_gene: TRBV5-1
j_gene: TRBJ2-7
CDR3nt: TGCGCCAGCAGCTTGACCGGGACAGGGTCTATTGGGGTTGACCGCGAGCAGTACTTC
CDR3aa: CASSLTGTGSIGVDREQYF

abundance: few
d_gene: TRBD2
v_gene: TRBV18
j_gene: TRBJ2-7
CDR3nt: TGTGCCAGCTCACCACACGCGGGAGGGTCCCACGAGCAGTACTTC
CDR3aa: CASSPHAGGSHEQYF

abundance: -
d_gene: TRBD1
v_gene: TRBV7-2
j_gene: TRBJ2-1
CDR3nt: TGTGCCAGCAGGCCCGATCGGTGGGACAGTGAGCAGTTCTTC
CDR3aa: CASRPDRWDSEQFF

abundance: -
d_gene: TRBD1
v_gene: TRBV6-1
j_gene: TRBJ2-5
CDR3nt: TGTGCCAGCAGTGAAGGGGACAGGGGGCGGGTGGAGACCCAGTACTTC
CDR3aa: CASSEGDRGRVETQYF

abundance: -
d_gene: TRBD2
v_gene: TRBV5-4
j_gene: TRBJ2-3
CDR3nt: TGTGCCAGCAGCGTTGGACTAGCGGTTAGCACAGATACGCAGTATTTT
CDR3aa: CASSVGLAVSTDTQYF

abundance: -
d_gene: -
v_gene: TRBV6-5
j_gene: TRBJ1-2
CDR3nt: TGTGCCAGCAGTAACCGGAGGGGCTACACCTTC
CDR3aa: CASSNRRGYTF

abundance: -
d_gene: TRBD2
v_gene: TRBV5-1
j_gene: TRBJ2-7
CDR3nt: TGCGCCAGCGGCCCGGGACTAGCGGGGCCCTCCTACGAGCAGTACTTC
CDR3aa: CASGPGLAGPSYEQYF

abundance: -
d_gene: TRBD1
v_gene: TRBV30
j_gene: TRBJ1-4
CDR3nt: TGTGCCTGGGGGACAGGGGGCAGTGAAAAACTGTTTTTT
CDR3aa: CAWGTGGSEKLFF

abundance: few
d_gene: TRBD2
v_gene: TRBV18
j_gene: TRBJ2-2
CDR3nt: TGTGCCAGCTCGCAACTAGCGGGAGTATCGGGCACCGGGGAGCTGTTTTTT
CDR3aa: CASSQLAGVSGTGELFF

abundance: -
d_gene: -
v_gene: TRBV27
j_gene: TRBJ2-7
CDR3nt: TGTGCCAGCAGTTTAAGCGGAGAGGGCCCCTACGAGCAGTACTTC
CDR3aa: CASSLSGEGPYEQYF

abundance: -
d_gene: -
v_gene: TRBV4-1
j_gene: TRBJ2-2
CDR3nt: TGCGCCAGCAGCCCCTGGGCGGGAAACACCGGGGAGCTGTTTTTT
CDR3aa: CASSPWAGNTGELFF

abundance: many
d_gene: -
v_gene: TRBV29-1
j_gene: TRBJ1-2
CDR3nt: TGCAGCGTTCAAGGGGGGGGAGAAGCTAACTATGGCTACACCTTC
CDR3aa: CSVQGGGEANYGYTF

abundance: -
d_gene: -
v_gene: TRBV5-1
j_gene: TRBJ1-2
CDR3nt: TGCGCCAGCAGTCAGGGCAACTATGGCTACACCTTC
CDR3aa: CASSQGNYGYTF

abundance: few
d_gene: TRBD2
v_gene: TRBV5-4
j_gene: TRBJ2-3
CDR3nt: TGTGCCAGCAGCGGACGGACTAGCTTAACCGATACGCAGTATTTT
CDR3aa: CASSGRTSLTDTQYF

abundance: few
d_gene: TRBD1
v_gene: TRBV6-1
j_gene: TRBJ2-7
CDR3nt: TGTGCCAGCAGACGGGACAGGCAAGCCTACGAGCAGTACTTC
CDR3aa: CASRRDRQAYEQYF

abundance: few
d_gene: TRBD1
v_gene: TRBV6-1
j_gene: TRBJ1-5
CDR3nt: TGTGCCAGCAGTTTTTCGACAGGGGGCAATCAGCCCCAGCATTTT
CDR3aa: CASSFSTGGNQPQHF

abundance: few
d_gene: TRBD2
v_gene: TRBV7-2
j_gene: TRBJ2-1
CDR3nt: TGTGCCAGCAGCTTTAACGCGGGAGCATACAATGAGCAGTTCTTC
CDR3aa: CASSFNAGAYNEQFF

abundance: -
d_gene: TRBD1
v_gene: TRBV7-6
j_gene: TRBJ2-3
CDR3nt: TGTGCCAGCAGCTCCTCCGGGACAGGTGGGGATACGCAGTATTTT
CDR3aa: CASSSSGTGGDTQYF

abundance: once
d_gene: -
v_gene: TRBV19
j_gene: TRBJ2-4
CDR3nt: TGTGCCAGTCGTAACCCGGGAGACTCAAACATTCAGTACTTC
CDR3aa: CASRNPGDSNIQYF

abundance: -
d_gene: TRBD2
v_gene: TRBV5-4
j_gene: TRBJ2-1
CDR3nt: TGTGCCAGCAGCTCTACCGGGACTAGCGAAAATGAGCAGTTCTTC
CDR3aa: CASSSTGTSENEQFF

abundance: -
d_gene: TRBD2
v_gene: TRBV30
j_gene: TRBJ2-1
CDR3nt: TGTGCCTGGGTTGGCGGGAGCTCCTACAATGAGCAGTTCTTC
CDR3aa: CAWVGGSSYNEQFF

abundance: -
d_gene: TRBD1
v_gene: TRBV7-3
j_gene: TRBJ2-7
CDR3nt: TGTGCCAGCAGCTTGGGACAGTTATACGAGCAGTACTTC
CDR3aa: CASSLGQLYEQYF

abundance: once
d_gene: -
v_gene: TRBV6-6
j_gene: TRBJ1-2
CDR3nt: TGTGCCAGCTCCTTGGGGCTGGGCTACACCTTC
CDR3aa: CASSLGLGYTF

abundance: -
d_gene: -
v_gene: TRBV28
j_gene: TRBJ2-5
CDR3nt: TGTGCCAGTTCGATGTCAGGGCCAGGGAAGACCCAGTACTTC
CDR3aa: CASSMSGPGKTQYF

abundance: few
d_gene: -
v_gene: TRBV18
j_gene: TRBJ1-5
CDR3nt: TGTGCCAGCTCACCAGAGGGAGGTCAGCCCCAGCATTTT
CDR3aa: CASSPEGGQPQHF

abundance: -
d_gene: TRBD2
v_gene: TRBV5-1
j_gene: TRBJ2-7
CDR3nt: TGCGCCAGCAGCTATCGGACTAGCGGAACCTACGAGCAGTACTTC
CDR3aa: CASSYRTSGTYEQYF

abundance: -
d_gene: -
v_gene: TRBV6-1
j_gene: TRBJ2-2
CDR3nt: TGTGCCAGCAAGGACGGACAGCCCAACACCGGGGAGCTGTTTTTT
CDR3aa: CASKDGQPNTGELFF

abundance: -
d_gene: TRBD2
v_gene: TRBV7-9
j_gene: TRBJ2-5
CDR3nt: TGTGCCAGCAGCGTCCGGGGGGGAGAGACCCAGTACTTC
CDR3aa: CASSVRGGETQYF

abundance: -
d_gene: -
v_gene: TRBV11-2
j_gene: TRBJ2-1
CDR3nt: TGTGCCAGCAGCCTTAATCAGGGTTGGTCCTACAATGAGCAGTTCTTC
CDR3aa: CASSLNQGWSYNEQFF

abundance: -
d_gene: -
v_gene: TRBV11-3
j_gene: TRBJ2-1
CDR3nt: TGTGCCAGCAGCCCCGGACAGTACAATGAGCAGTTCTTC
CDR3aa: CASSPGQYNEQFF

abundance: -
d_gene: -
v_gene: TRBV10-3
j_gene: TRBJ2-2
CDR3nt: TGTGCCATCAGTGAGTCGACGGACAGTCTCGTGTTTTTT
CDR3aa: CAISESTDSLVFF

abundance: -
d_gene: TRBD1
v_gene: TRBV9
j_gene: TRBJ2-2
CDR3nt: TGTGCCAGCAACCCTGGACAGGGCCGAGTCGAGCTGTTTTTT
CDR3aa: CASNPGQGRVELFF

abundance: -
d_gene: -
v_gene: TRBV19
j_gene: TRBJ2-3
CDR3nt: TGTGCCAGTAGTATCCGACAGGCAGATACGCAGTATTTT
CDR3aa: CASSIRQADTQYF

abundance: -
d_gene: -
v_gene: TRBV5-1
j_gene: TRBJ2-7
CDR3nt: TGCGCCAGCAGCCTGGCTAGCTCCTACGAGCAGTACTTC
CDR3aa: CASSLASSYEQYF

abundance: -
d_gene: -
v_gene: TRBV7-6
j_gene: TRBJ1-2
CDR3nt: TGTGCCAGCAGCTTAGCGCGTGGGGGGGGGCCCGGAGGCTATGGCTACACCTTC
CDR3aa: CASSLARGGGPGGYGYTF

abundance: -
d_gene: -
v_gene: TRBV6-5
j_gene: TRBJ2-7
CDR3nt: TGTGCCAGCCGGGGGACCGACGCGAACTCCTACGAGCAGTACTTC
CDR3aa: CASRGTDANSYEQYF